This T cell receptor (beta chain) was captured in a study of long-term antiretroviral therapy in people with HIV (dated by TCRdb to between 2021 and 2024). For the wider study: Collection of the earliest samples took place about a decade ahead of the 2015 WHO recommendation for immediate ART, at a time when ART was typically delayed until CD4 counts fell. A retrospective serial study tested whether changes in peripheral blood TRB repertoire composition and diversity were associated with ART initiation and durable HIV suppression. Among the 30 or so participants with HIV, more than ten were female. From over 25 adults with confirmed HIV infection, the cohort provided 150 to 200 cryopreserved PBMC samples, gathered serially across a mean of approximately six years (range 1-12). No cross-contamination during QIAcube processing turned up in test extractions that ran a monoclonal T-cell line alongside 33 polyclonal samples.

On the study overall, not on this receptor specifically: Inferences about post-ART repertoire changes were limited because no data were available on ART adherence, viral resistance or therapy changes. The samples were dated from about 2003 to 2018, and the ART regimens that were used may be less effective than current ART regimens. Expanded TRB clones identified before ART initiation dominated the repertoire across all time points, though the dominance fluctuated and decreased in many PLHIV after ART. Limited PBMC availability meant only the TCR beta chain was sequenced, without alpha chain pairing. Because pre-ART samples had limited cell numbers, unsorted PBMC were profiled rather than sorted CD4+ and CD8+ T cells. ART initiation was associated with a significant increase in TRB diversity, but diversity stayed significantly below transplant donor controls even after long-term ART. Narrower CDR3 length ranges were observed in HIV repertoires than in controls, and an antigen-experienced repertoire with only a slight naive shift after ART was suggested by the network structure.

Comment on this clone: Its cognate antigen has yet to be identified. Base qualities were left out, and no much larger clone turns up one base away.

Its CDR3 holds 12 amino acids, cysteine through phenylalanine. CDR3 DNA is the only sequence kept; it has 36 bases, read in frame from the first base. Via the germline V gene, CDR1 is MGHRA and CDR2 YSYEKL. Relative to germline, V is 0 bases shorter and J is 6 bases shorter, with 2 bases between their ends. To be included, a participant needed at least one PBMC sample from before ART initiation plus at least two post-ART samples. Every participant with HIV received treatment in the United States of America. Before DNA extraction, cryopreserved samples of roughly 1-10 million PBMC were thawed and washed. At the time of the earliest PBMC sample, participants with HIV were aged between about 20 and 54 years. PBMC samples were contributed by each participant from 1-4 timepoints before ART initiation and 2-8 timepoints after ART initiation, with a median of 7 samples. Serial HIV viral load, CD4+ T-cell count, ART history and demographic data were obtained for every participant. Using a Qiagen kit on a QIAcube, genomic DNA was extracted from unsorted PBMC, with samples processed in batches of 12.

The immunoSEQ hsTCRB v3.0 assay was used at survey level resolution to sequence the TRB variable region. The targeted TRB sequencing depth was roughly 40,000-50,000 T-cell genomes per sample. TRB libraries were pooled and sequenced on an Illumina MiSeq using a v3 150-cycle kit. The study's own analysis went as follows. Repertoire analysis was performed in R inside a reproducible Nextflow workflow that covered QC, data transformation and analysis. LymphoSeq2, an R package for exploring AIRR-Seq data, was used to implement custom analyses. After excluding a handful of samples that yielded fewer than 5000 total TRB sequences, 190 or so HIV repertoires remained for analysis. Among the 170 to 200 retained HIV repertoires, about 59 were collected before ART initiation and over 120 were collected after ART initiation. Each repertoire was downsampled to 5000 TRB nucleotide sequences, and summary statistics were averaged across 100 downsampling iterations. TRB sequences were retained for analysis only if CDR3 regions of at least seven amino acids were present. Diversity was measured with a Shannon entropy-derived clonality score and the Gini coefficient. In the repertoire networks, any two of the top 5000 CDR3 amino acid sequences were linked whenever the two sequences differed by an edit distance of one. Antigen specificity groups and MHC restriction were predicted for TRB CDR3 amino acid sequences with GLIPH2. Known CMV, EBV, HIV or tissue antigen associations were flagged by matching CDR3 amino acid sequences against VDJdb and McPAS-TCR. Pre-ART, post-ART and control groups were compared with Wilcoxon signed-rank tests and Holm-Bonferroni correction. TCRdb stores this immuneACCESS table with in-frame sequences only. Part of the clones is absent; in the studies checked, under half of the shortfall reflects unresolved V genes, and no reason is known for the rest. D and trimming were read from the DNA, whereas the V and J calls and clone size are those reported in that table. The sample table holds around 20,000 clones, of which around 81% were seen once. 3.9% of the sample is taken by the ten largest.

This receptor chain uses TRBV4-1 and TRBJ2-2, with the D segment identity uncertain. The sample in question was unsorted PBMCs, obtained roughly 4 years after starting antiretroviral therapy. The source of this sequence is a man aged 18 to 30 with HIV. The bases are TGCGCCAGCAGCCAAGAGTCCGGGGAGCTGTTTTTT. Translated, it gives CASSQESGELFF.